This passage covers 30 T cell receptor beta chains from one sample sequenced in a study of response to subunit inactivated influenza vaccine. TCRdb passed the RT-PCR reads through MiXCR, listing each CDR3 protein once. The sample has about 620,000 distinct CDR3 sequences, roughly 10% seen once; the top ten hold roughly 10%. The material was PBMCs from blood, obtained on the day of vaccination. Receptors originate from a man in his fifties who received an inactivated influenza vaccine.

This clonotype occurred a few times. V gene TRBV14 combines with J gene TRBJ2-5, with TRBD2 as a possible D gene (5 bases). Trimming removed 0 bases from V and 7 bases from J, with 12 bases in between. Germline V gives CDR1 SGHDN, CDR2 FVKESK. This CDR3 spans 14 amino acids. The CDR3 DNA is TGTGCCAGCAGCCAAGATGGGGTCCGGGGGACCCAGTACTTC. Its translation is CASSQDGVRGTQYF.

J is TRBJ2-7 and V is TRBV29-1; 10 bases agree with TRBD1. Germline CDR1 is SQVTM and CDR2 is ANQGSEA. Germline trimming cut 3 bases from V and 6 bases from J; bases unmatched to any gene: 8. The length of the CDR3 is 14 residues. CDR3: CSVDAGTGEIEQYF. CDR3 DNA: TGCAGCGTTGATGCCGGGACAGGGGAGATCGAGCAGTACTTC.

CDR3 sequence: CAISDPGTSGKYEQYF. In nucleotides, the CDR3 is TGTGCCATCAGTGATCCCGGGACTAGCGGGAAGTACGAGCAGTACTTC. V is TRBV10-3 and J is TRBJ2-7, with 13 bases lining up with TRBD2. CDR3 length: 16 amino acids. Germline V gives CDR1 ENHRY, CDR2 SYGVKD. V shed 3 bases and J 4 bases; nucleotides not matched to a gene: 6.

The table lists this clonotype with a few counts. The genes are TRBV28 and TRBJ2-1, with TRBD2 as a possible D gene (6 bases). CDR3 length: 15 amino acids. V was trimmed by 5 bases and J by 2 bases, leaving 13 bases between them. Germline CDR1 and CDR2: MDHEN and SYDVKM. The CDR3 reads CASSLQTRAYNEQFF. CDR3 bases: TGTGCCAGCAGTCTCCAGACTAGGGCCTACAATGAGCAGTTCTTC. Complete variable domain (other parts from reference TRBV28 and TRBJ2-1): DVKVTQSSRYLVKRTGEKVFLECVQDMDHENMFWYRQDPGLGLRLIYFSYDVKMKEKGDIPEGYSVSREKKERFSLILESASTNQTSMYLCASSLQTRAYNEQFFGPGTRLTVL.

The table lists this clonotype with many counts. This chain links TRBV5-1 with TRBJ2-5; maybe TRBD2 (6 bases). The CDR3 totals 14 residues. V was clipped by 5 bases and J by 2 bases, with 13 bases between them. The germline V gene has CDR1 SGHRS and CDR2 YFSETQ. The CDR3, as DNA: TGCGCCAGCAGTCTGGGGGGTAGGCAAGAGACCCAGTACTTC. Protein product: CASSLGGRQETQYF. The full variable domain, with the rest looked up from reference TRBV5-1 and TRBJ2-5, is KAGVTQTPRYLIKTRGQQVTLSCSPISGHRSVSWYQQTPGQGLQFLFEYFSETQRNKGNFPGRFSGRQFSNSRSEMNVSTLELGDSALYLCASSLGGRQETQYFGPGTRLLVL.

There are a few counts of this clonotype. The gene calls are TRBV5-1 and TRBJ1-1; tentative D call: TRBD1 (5 bases). From germline, CDR1 is SGHRS and CDR2 YFSETQ. V lost 4 bases and J lost 5, with 18 bases in between. There are 15 residues in the CDR3. The CDR3 DNA follows: TGCGCCAGCAGCCCGGGAGTCAGGGCGAGGACTGAAGCTTTCTTT. Residues: CASSPGVRARTEAFF.

This clonotype was recorded a few times. The chain couples TRBV30 to TRBJ2-1; D is possibly TRBD2 (6 bases). Deletions cut 2 bases from V and 4 bases from J, with 12 bases between. CDR1 and CDR2 from the germline V gene are GTSNPN and SVGIG (reference sequence). The CDR3 covers 14 residues. Here the CDR3 reads CAWSSAGPYNEQFF. The CDR3 nucleotides are TGTGCCTGGAGTTCGGCGGGGCCTTACAATGAGCAGTTCTTC.

This clonotype was seen repeatedly, ten times or more. The V and J genes are TRBV20-1 and TRBJ1-6; 9 nucleotides line up with TRBD1. CDR1 and CDR2 from the germline V gene are DFQATT and SNEGSKA (reference sequence). The CDR3 is 12 residues long. The junction had 2 bases not matched to a gene; V was cut back by 6 bases and J by 8 bases. CDR3 region: CSARTGDSPLHF. The CDR3 DNA sequence: TGCAGTGCCCGGACAGGGGATTCACCCCTCCACTTT.

This clonotype showed up just a few times. As DNA, the CDR3 is TGTGCCAGCAGCCAAGGATTCTTAGCGGGGAACACCGGGGAGCTGTTTTTT. The encoded protein is CASSQGFLAGNTGELFF. The chain is built from TRBV14 and TRBJ2-2; TRBD2 matches at 7 bases. V trimming: 1 base; J trimming: 1 base; junction bases outside the gene matches: 6. There are 17 residues in the CDR3. CDR1 is SGHDN and CDR2 is FVKESK in the germline V gene.

This sequence joins TRBV5-1 and TRBJ2-3; 10 bases match TRBD2. CDR1 is SGHRS and CDR2 is YFSETQ in the germline V gene. The CDR3 runs 15 residues. Germline trimming cut 4 bases from V and 2 bases from J; bases unmatched to any gene: 4. CDR3 sequence: CASSTLAGATDTQYF. The CDR3 DNA reads as TGCGCCAGCAGCACCCTAGCGGGGGCCACAGATACGCAGTATTTT.

The chain links TRBV10-2 to TRBJ2-6, with 14 bases fitting TRBD2. The germline gives CDR1 WSHSY, CDR2 SAAADI. Trimming cost V 4 bases and J 4 bases; bases outside gene matches: 3. The CDR3 extends over 17 amino acids. The CDR3 DNA sequence: TGCGCCAGCAGTGGACTAGCGGGGGGGCCCGGGGCCAACGTCCTGACTTTC. Translation: CASSGLAGGPGANVLTF.

This clonotype was found once. An end of the junction differs from the germline gene, which may be a read error. The V call is TRBV28, the J call TRBJ1-5, with 7 positions matching TRBD1. The CDR3 has 15 residues. Germline V gene lookup returns CDR1 MDHEN and CDR2 SYDVKM. CDR3 in DNA: TGTGTCAGCACCCGGGACAGCTTTAGCAATCAGCCCCAGCATTTT. This translates into CVSTRDSFSNQPQHF.

This sequence joins TRBV3-1 and TRBJ2-7; 8 bases agree with TRBD2. The germline CDR1 and CDR2 sequences are LGHDT and YNNKEL (reference sequence). CDR3 size: 16 residues. The trim removed 5 bases at V and 3 bases at J, leaving 12 bases unmatched. The CDR3 DNA reads as TGTGCCAGCAGCAAACGGACTAGCAGAACTTTCTACGAGCAGTACTTC. Protein sequence: CASSKRTSRTFYEQYF.

The chain combines TRBV20-1 with TRBJ1-1; no clear D gene. The V gene's germline CDR1 is DFQATT and CDR2 SNEGSKA (reference sequence). V was clipped by 3 bases and J by 0 bases, with 5 bases between them. The CDR3 runs 12 residues. The CDR3 bases are TGCAGTGCTAGCCTAATGAACACTGAAGCTTTCTTT. It codes for CSASLMNTEAFF.

In this sample, this clonotype turned up a few times. This chain joins TRBV10-3 and TRBJ2-7; no definite D call. V gave up 3 bases and J gave up 3 bases, with 9 bases separating them. The CDR3 consists of 13 residues. CDR1 is ENHRY and CDR2 is SYGVKD in the germline V gene. Written as DNA, the CDR3 is TGTGCCATCAGTGACCGTGGGTTCTACGAGCAGTACTTC. It yields the protein CAISDRGFYEQYF.

This clonotype was counted a few times. V usage is TRBV10-3 and J usage is TRBJ2-3, with no clear D. The CDR3 length is 12 residues. V was clipped by 4 bases and J by 6 bases, with 8 bases between them. Germline CDR1 ENHRY, CDR2 SYGVKD. The CDR3 spells CAISVAGDTQYF. The CDR3 DNA follows: TGTGCCATCAGTGTGGCAGGCGATACGCAGTATTTT.

This clonotype has a handful of counts. This CDR3 reads CASSQDLFGADTQYF. The CDR3 DNA sequence: TGCGCCAGCAGCCAAGATCTTTTCGGGGCAGATACGCAGTATTTT. This chain joins TRBV4-1 and TRBJ2-3; TRBD2 might be the D (5 bases). Trimming removed 0 bases from V and 4 bases from J, with 11 bases in between. The CDR3 consists of 15 residues. Germline V gives CDR1 MGHRA, CDR2 YSYEKL.

The V and J genes are TRBV2 and TRBJ2-7; no clear D. The length of the CDR3 is 13 residues. CDR1 and CDR2 from the germline V gene are SNHLY and FYNNEI. V lost 7 bases, J lost 0 bases, and 10 bases lay in between. In DNA form, the CDR3 reads TGTGCCAGCATGTCAGGAAGCTCCTACGAGCAGTACTTC. Protein sequence: CASMSGSSYEQYF.

The chain carries TRBV18 and TRBJ2-7; 8 bases are a match to TRBD1. This CDR3 has 16 amino acids. With 1 base clipped from V and 6 bases from J, the junction kept 11 bases outside the gene matches. Germline V gene sequence: CDR1 KGHSH, CDR2 LQKENI. The CDR3 region is CASSPRMVQGAGEQYF. CDR3 coding DNA: TGTGCCAGCTCACCACGGATGGTCCAGGGGGCAGGCGAGCAGTACTTC. The whole variable domain, remainder taken from reference TRBV18 and TRBJ2-7, is NAGVMQNPRHLVRRRGQEARLRCSPMKGHSHVYWYRQLPEEGLKFMVYLQKENIIDESGMPKERFSAEFPKEGPSILRIQQVVRGDSAAYFCASSPRMVQGAGEQYFGPGTRLTVT.

This clonotype has a count of ten or more. J is TRBJ2-3 and V is TRBV5-8; the D is unclear. CDR3 length equals 14 residues. The V and J ends lost 5 bases and 0 bases respectively, with 10 bases between them. Germline CDR1 SGHTS, CDR2 YDEGEE. CDR3: CASSLRTSTDTQYF. The CDR3 DNA sequence: TGTGCCAGCAGTTTACGGACGAGCACAGATACGCAGTATTTT.

This clonotype was picked up a small number of times. The chain has TRBV20-1 and TRBJ2-7, with 9 bases fitting TRBD2. Germline V lookup: CDR1 DFQATT, CDR2 SNEGSKA (reference sequence). V shed 5 bases, J shed 3 bases, and the junction held 5 bases outside the gene matches. This CDR3 has 13 amino acids. CDR3 in DNA: TGCAGTGCTCCACGGACTAGCGTCTACGAGCAGTACTTC. Protein sequence: CSAPRTSVYEQYF.

This chain uses TRBV7-9 with TRBJ2-2; 8 positions match TRBD1. CDR3 length: 15 amino acids. Germline CDR1 SEHNR, CDR2 FQNEAQ (reference sequence). Trimming took 5 bases from V and 7 from J; bases not matched to a gene: 9. CDR3 sequence: CASSQGQGIFGELFF. The CDR3 coding sequence is TGTGCCAGCAGCCAAGGACAGGGAATTTTCGGGGAGCTGTTTTTT.

This clonotype was seen a few times. This sequence joins TRBV5-5 and TRBJ1-1, with TRBD1 matching 7 bases. The germline V gene encodes CDR1 SGHKS and CDR2 YYEKEE (reference sequence). With 2 bases clipped from V and 1 base from J, the junction kept 5 bases outside the gene matches. The CDR3 length is 15 residues. DNA for the CDR3: TGTGCCAGCAGCTTCCAGGGGGGGTCGAACACTGAAGCTTTCTTT. As protein: CASSFQGGSNTEAFF. Complete variable domain (other parts from reference TRBV5-5 and TRBJ1-1): DAGVTQSPTHLIKTRGQQVTLRCSPISGHKSVSWYQQVLGQGPQFIFQYYEKEERGRGNFPDRFSARQFPNYSSELNVNALLLGDSALYLCASSFQGGSNTEAFFGQGTRLTVV.

The rearrangement uses TRBV5-1 and TRBJ2-6; a weak D match, TRBD2 (5 bases). This CDR3 spans 16 amino acids. Deletions cut 4 bases from V and 4 bases from J, with 15 bases between. CDR1 and CDR2 from the germline V gene are SGHRS and YFSETQ. Here the CDR3 reads CASSPTGGSGANVLTF. CDR3 nucleotides: TGCGCCAGCAGCCCCACTGGCGGGTCCGGGGCCAACGTCCTGACTTTC.

The chain carries TRBV10-3 and TRBJ1-5; possibly TRBD1 for D (5 bases). This CDR3 is 14 amino acids long. Germline-derived CDR1 and CDR2 are ENHRY and SYGVKD. The germline V and J ends were trimmed by 10 bases and 5 bases, with 18 bases remaining between them. The CDR3, as DNA: TGTGCCACCAAAACCGGGGGTTGGTATCAGCCCCAGCATTTT. It encodes CATKTGGWYQPQHF.

V gene TRBV11-1 combines with J gene TRBJ2-5; 9 nucleotides line up with TRBD2. This CDR3 is built from 18 residues. V was clipped by 0 bases and J by 2 bases; unmatched bases: 10. Germline CDR1 is SGHAT and CDR2 is FQDESV (reference sequence). CDR3 sequence reads: CASSLAALAGKIQETQYF. CDR3 bases: TGTGCCAGCAGCTTAGCCGCTCTAGCGGGAAAGATTCAAGAGACCCAGTACTTC.

V usage is TRBV15 and J usage is TRBJ2-3, with a weak D call TRBD1 (5 bases). Germline-derived CDR1 and CDR2 are LNHNV and YYDKDF (reference sequence). Trimming took off 1 base at V and 0 bases at J, with 8 bases between the two ends. This CDR3 is built from 15 residues. The CDR3 DNA is TGTGCCACCAGCAGAGGGAACAGGAGCACAGATACGCAGTATTTT. This translates into CATSRGNRSTDTQYF.

This clonotype has at least ten counts. The chain has TRBV12-3 or TRBV12-4 and TRBJ1-5; D unclear. The CDR3 loop spans 15 amino acids. With 6 bases removed from V and 2 bases from J, the gap between germline ends came to 14 bases. This CDR3 reads CASSPVGSRNQPQHF. In nucleotides, the CDR3 is TGTGCCAGCAGCCCGGTGGGGAGCCGCAATCAGCCCCAGCATTTT.

The chain is built from TRBV19 and TRBJ2-1, with 10 positions matching TRBD2. The CDR3 totals 14 residues. Losses at the gene ends were 6 bases for V and 8 bases for J; bases not matched to a gene: 7. Germline lookup yields CDR1 LNHDA and CDR2 SQIVND (reference sequence). This CDR3 is CASSTSGVIDEQFF. CDR3 bases: TGTGCCAGTAGCACTAGCGGGGTTATAGATGAGCAGTTCTTC.

This clonotype has a handful of counts. The rearrangement joins TRBV7-9 to TRBJ2-3; 8 bases align to TRBD2. This CDR3 region has 12 residues. Looked up from germline, CDR1 is SEHNR and CDR2 is FQNEAQ (reference sequence). Trimming removed 6 bases from V and 10 bases from J; junction bases left unmatched: 6. The CDR3: CASSSLAGAQYF. DNA for the CDR3: TGTGCCAGCAGTTCTCTAGCGGGTGCGCAGTATTTT.